The 18 T cell receptor beta chains below were found in one sample sequenced in a study of STAT5B mutations in CD4+ large granular lymphocyte leukemia. Assay: immunoSEQ multiplex PCR; the TCRdb copy retains only in-frame clones and omits some. The sample consists of some 30,000 clones, 71% of them appearing once. The material sequenced was CD4+ T cells from blood buffy coats. The source is a human donor in good health.

The rearrangement joins TRBV5-3 to TRBJ2-3, with D tentatively TRBD1 (6 bases). TRBV5-3 is noted as an ORF with a role that remains uncertain. This CDR3 contains 17 residues. The V end lost 2 bases, the J end lost 0 bases, and 16 bases lay between the germline ends. The CDR3 sequence is CARSFEGVIPSTDTQYF. The DNA for the CDR3 is TGTGCCAGAAGCTTCGAGGGGGTTATTCCGAGCACAGATACGCAGTATTTT.

The chain recombines TRBV9 with TRBJ2-7, with 9 bases matching TRBD2. This CDR3 has 16 residues. J gave up 1 base and V 4 bases, and 9 bases lay outside the gene matches. CDR1 and CDR2 from the germline V gene are SGDLS and YYNGEE. For the CDR3, the DNA is TGTGCCAGCAGCCCCCGGGATAGCGGGGGTTCCTACGAGCAGTACTTC. It encodes CASSPRDSGGSYEQYF.

The chain uses TRBV20-1 and TRBJ1-1; D is ambiguous. The CDR3 has 10 amino acids. V was trimmed by 3 bases and J by 10 bases, leaving 9 bases between them. Germline assignment: CDR1 DFQATT and CDR2 SNEGSKA (reference sequence). CDR3 region: CSARVGRAFF. As DNA, the CDR3 is TGCAGTGCTAGGGTAGGGAGAGCTTTCTTT.

The chain couples TRBV4-1 to TRBJ1-3; maybe TRBD1 (5 bases). From germline, CDR1 is MGHRA and CDR2 YSYEKL. V gave up 0 bases and J gave up 13 bases, with 16 bases separating them. There are 14 residues in the CDR3. CDR3: CASSQDQIDSTIYF. The CDR3 coding sequence is TGCGCCAGCAGCCAAGATCAAATTGACAGCACGATATATTTT.

The rearrangement links TRBV15 to TRBJ1-3; 8 nucleotides agree with TRBD1. Germline CDR1 is LNHNV and CDR2 is YYDKDF (reference sequence). V shed 3 bases, J shed 8 bases, and the junction held 6 bases outside the gene matches. The CDR3 loop spans 14 amino acids. The CDR3 DNA reads as TGTGCCACCAGCAGGGGAGGGACAGGAGACACCATATATTTT. This encodes CATSRGGTGDTIYF.

The chain combines TRBV5-4 with TRBJ1-6, with D perhaps matching TRBD1 (5 bases). This CDR3 spans 16 amino acids. Trimming removed 2 bases at V and 9 bases at J, with 18 bases between. Germline CDR1 SGHNT, CDR2 YYREEE (reference sequence). DNA of the CDR3: TGTGCCAGCAGCTTAGGTGATTCAGGGCTGGGTTCACCCCTCCACTTT. This sequence encodes CASSLGDSGLGSPLHF. Filled out from reference TRBV5-4 and TRBJ1-6, the complete variable domain reads ETGVTQSPTHLIKTRGQQVTLRCSSQSGHNTVSWYQQALGQGPQFIFQYYREEENGRGNFPPRFSGLQFPNYSSELNVNALELDDSALYLCASSLGDSGLGSPLHFGNGTRLTVT.

In this sample, this clone turned up once. The chain has TRBV5-1 and TRBJ2-1; weak D call: TRBD2 (7 bases). Trimming stripped 4 bases from V and 5 bases from J, with 16 bases between. In germline, CDR1 is SGHRS, CDR2 YFSETQ. The CDR3 contains 15 residues. The CDR3 nucleotides read TGCGCCAGCAGCCTCAGGACTAGGGGGGACAATGAGCAGTTCTTC. This codes for CASSLRTRGDNEQFF. Variable domain in full (rest from reference TRBV5-1 and TRBJ2-1): KAGVTQTPRYLIKTRGQQVTLSCSPISGHRSVSWYQQTPGQGLQFLFEYFSETQRNKGNFPGRFSGRQFSNSRSEMNVSTLELGDSALYLCASSLRTRGDNEQFFGPGTRLTVL.

This clone was seen a single time. The chain couples TRBV9 to TRBJ1-3; D is uncertain. The germline CDR1 and CDR2 sequences are SGDLS and YYNGEE. The V end was cut by 0 bases, the J end by 3 bases, with 7 bases between. This CDR3 has 14 residues. CDR3 DNA sequence: TGTGCCAGCAGCGTAGTCGCGCGTGGAAACACCATATATTTT. Its protein is CASSVVARGNTIYF. The variable domain in full, completed from reference TRBV9 and TRBJ1-3, reads DSGVTQTPKHLITATGQRVTLRCSPRSGDLSVYWYQQSLDQGLQFLIQYYNGEERAKGNILERFSAQQFPDLHSELNLSSLELGDSALYFCASSVVARGNTIYFGEGSWLTVV.

V is TRBV14 and J is TRBJ1-2; the D gene is possibly TRBD1 (5 bases). The germline CDR1 and CDR2 sequences are SGHDN and FVKESK. The CDR3 consists of 14 residues. V lost 0 bases and J 4 bases, leaving 9 bases between the germline ends. CDR3 sequence (DNA): TGTGCCAGCAGCCAAGACAGGGTAGCCTATGGCTACACCTTC. Its translation: CASSQDRVAYGYTF.

V usage is TRBV28 and J usage is TRBJ2-7; a possible D gene is TRBD2 (6 bases). This CDR3 has 14 residues. V was trimmed by 2 bases and J by 4 bases, leaving 12 bases between them. Germline V gives CDR1 MDHEN, CDR2 SYDVKM. For the CDR3, the DNA is TGTGCCAGCAGTTTACCGTCGGGGGATTACGAGCAGTACTTC. It translates to CASSLPSGDYEQYF.

This rearrangement joins TRBV14 to TRBJ2-3; tentatively, D is TRBD2 (6 bases). This CDR3 comprises 16 residues. The V end was cut by 5 bases, the J end by 5 bases, with 20 bases between. CDR1 and CDR2 from the germline V gene are SGHDN and FVKESK. CDR3 amino acids: CASSWGDRVSGDTQYF. CDR3 coding DNA: TGTGCCAGCAGCTGGGGGGACCGAGTTTCGGGAGATACGCAGTATTTT.

CDR3 region: CASRMNWDRGGYTF. Written as DNA, the CDR3 is TGTGCCAGCAGGATGAACTGGGACAGGGGCGGCTACACCTTC. This chain links TRBV6-1 with TRBJ1-2; 10 bases are a match to TRBD1. CDR3 length: 14 residues. The V segment lost 6 bases and the J segment 8 bases; nucleotides outside the gene matches: 9. Germline V CDR1 and CDR2: MNHNS, SASEGT.

The CDR3 loop is CASSLTGGREKLFF. The CDR3, as DNA: TGTGCCAGCTCCCTGACAGGGGGGCGCGAAAAACTGTTTTTT. V gene TRBV6-5 combines with J gene TRBJ1-4, with 9 positions matching TRBD1. The CDR3 covers 14 residues. Germline V gives CDR1 MNHEY, CDR2 SVGAGI. J gave up 8 bases and V 8 bases, and 9 bases lay outside the gene matches.

The chain employs TRBV28 and TRBJ2-7; 7 bases map to TRBD2. With V trimmed by 8 bases and J by 5 bases, 12 bases remained unmatched. This CDR3 has 14 residues. From germline, CDR1 is MDHEN and CDR2 SYDVKM. In DNA form, the CDR3 reads TGTGCCAGCCACCCAGCGGGGCCTCGGAACGAGCAGTACTTC. It encodes CASHPAGPRNEQYF. The full variable domain, with the rest looked up from reference TRBV28 and TRBJ2-7, is DVKVTQSSRYLVKRTGEKVFLECVQDMDHENMFWYRQDPGLGLRLIYFSYDVKMKEKGDIPEGYSVSREKKERFSLILESASTNQTSMYLCASHPAGPRNEQYFGPGTRLTVT.

The rearrangement joins TRBV7-6 to TRBJ1-6; TRBD1 matches 11 bases. The J segment lost 5 bases and the V segment lost 4 bases, leaving 7 bases of the junction unmatched. The CDR3 length is 17 residues. Germline V gives CDR1 SGHVS, CDR2 FNYEAQ. CDR3 amino acids: CASSSRDRGYDNSPLHF. CDR3 coding DNA: TGTGCCAGCAGCTCCCGGGACAGGGGGTATGATAATTCACCCCTCCACTTT.

This clone was seen a single time. V usage is TRBV2 and J usage is TRBJ2-4, with TRBD1 matching 9 bases. The germline V gene encodes CDR1 SNHLY and CDR2 FYNNEI. Trimming at V came to 5 bases and at J to 7 bases, leaving 9 bases not matched to a gene. This CDR3 has 15 amino acids. CDR3 coding DNA: TGTGCCAGCAGTACCCGGGACAGGGTGGCCAACATTCAGTACTTC. This gives the protein CASSTRDRVANIQYF.

CDR3 nucleotide sequence: TGCGCCAGCAGCCGACAACAGGGGGCTGGCACAGATACGCAGTATTTT. This translates into CASSRQQGAGTDTQYF. V gene TRBV4-1 combines with J gene TRBJ2-3; TRBD1 matches 9 bases. The CDR3 covers 16 residues. Germline CDR1 reads MGHRA; CDR2 reads YSYEKL. J lost 1 base, V lost 4 bases, and 6 bases had no gene match.

CDR3 nucleotide sequence: TGTGCCAGTAGTCGTAGCGGGGGCGTCACAGATACGCAGTATTTT. Translated: CASSRSGGVTDTQYF. The genes are TRBV19 and TRBJ2-3, with 9 bases matching TRBD2. CDR3 size: 15 residues. CDR1 and CDR2 (germline): LNHDA, SQIVND (reference sequence). V shed 5 bases and J 2 bases; nucleotides not matched to a gene: 5.